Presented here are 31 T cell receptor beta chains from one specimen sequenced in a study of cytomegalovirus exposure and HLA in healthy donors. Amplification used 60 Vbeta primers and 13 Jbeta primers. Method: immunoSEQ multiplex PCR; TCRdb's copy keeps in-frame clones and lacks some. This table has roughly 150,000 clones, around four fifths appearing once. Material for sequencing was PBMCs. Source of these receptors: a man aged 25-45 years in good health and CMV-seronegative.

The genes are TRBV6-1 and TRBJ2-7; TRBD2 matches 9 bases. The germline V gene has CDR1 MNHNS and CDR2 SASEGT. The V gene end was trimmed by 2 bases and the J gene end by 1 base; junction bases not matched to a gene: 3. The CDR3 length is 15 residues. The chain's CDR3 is CASSERAGGSYEQYF. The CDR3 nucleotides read TGTGCCAGCAGTGAAAGAGCGGGAGGTTCCTACGAGCAGTACTTC.

Here the CDR3 DNA reads TGTGCCAGCTCACAAGCCGGACAGGGCGATGGCTACACCTTC. Its translation is CASSQAGQGDGYTF. This chain connects TRBV18 to TRBJ1-2; 8 bases agree with TRBD1. The CDR3 runs 14 residues. Unmatched junction bases numbered 7, after V lost 4 bases and J lost 6 bases. Germline V lookup: CDR1 KGHSH, CDR2 LQKENI.

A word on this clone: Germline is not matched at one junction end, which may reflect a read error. The CDR3 DNA is TGTGCTAGCAGCTTAGGGGTCGGGACAGGGGTTAGCGCCTACAATGAGCAGTTCTTC. This encodes CASSLGVGTGVSAYNEQFF. The rearrangement uses TRBV7-7 and TRBJ2-1, with TRBD1 matching over 10 bases. The CDR3 is 19 residues long. CDR1 and CDR2 (germline): SSHAT, FNYEAQ (reference sequence).

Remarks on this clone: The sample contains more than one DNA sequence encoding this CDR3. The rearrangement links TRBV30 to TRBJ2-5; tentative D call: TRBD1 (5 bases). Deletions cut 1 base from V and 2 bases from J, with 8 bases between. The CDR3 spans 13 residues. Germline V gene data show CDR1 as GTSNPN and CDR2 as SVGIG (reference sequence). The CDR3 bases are TGTGCCTGGAGTGGGGGCTCTCAAGAGACCCAGTACTTC. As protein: CAWSGGSQETQYF. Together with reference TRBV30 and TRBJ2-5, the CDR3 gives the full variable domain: SQTIHQWPATLVQPVGSPLSLECTVEGTSNPNLYWYRQAAGRGLQLLFYSVGIGQISSEVPQNLSASRPQDRQFILSSKKLLLSDSGFYLCAWSGGSQETQYFGPGTRLLVL.

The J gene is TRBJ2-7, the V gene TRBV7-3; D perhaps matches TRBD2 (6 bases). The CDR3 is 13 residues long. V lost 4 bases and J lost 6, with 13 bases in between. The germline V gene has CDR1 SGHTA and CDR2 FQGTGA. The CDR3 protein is CASSSGTRAEQYF. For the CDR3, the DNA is TGTGCCAGCAGCTCCGGGACTCGAGCCGAGCAGTACTTC.

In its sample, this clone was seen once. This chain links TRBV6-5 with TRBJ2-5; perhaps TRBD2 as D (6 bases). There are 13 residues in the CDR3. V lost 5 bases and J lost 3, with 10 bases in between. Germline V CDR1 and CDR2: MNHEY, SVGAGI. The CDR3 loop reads CASSTEREETQYF. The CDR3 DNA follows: TGTGCCAGCAGTACCGAGCGGGAAGAGACCCAGTACTTC.

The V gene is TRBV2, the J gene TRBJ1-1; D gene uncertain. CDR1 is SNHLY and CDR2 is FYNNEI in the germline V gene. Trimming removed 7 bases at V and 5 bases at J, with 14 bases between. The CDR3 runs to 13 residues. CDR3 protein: CASTREGGTEAFF. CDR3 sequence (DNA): TGTGCCAGCACCCGGGAGGGCGGAACTGAAGCTTTCTTT.

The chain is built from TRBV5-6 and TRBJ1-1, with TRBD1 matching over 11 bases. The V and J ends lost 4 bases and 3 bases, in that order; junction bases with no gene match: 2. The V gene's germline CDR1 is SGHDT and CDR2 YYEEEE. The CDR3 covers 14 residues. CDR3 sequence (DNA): TGTGCCAGCAGCGGGGACAGGGGGGACACTGAAGCTTTCTTT. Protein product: CASSGDRGDTEAFF.

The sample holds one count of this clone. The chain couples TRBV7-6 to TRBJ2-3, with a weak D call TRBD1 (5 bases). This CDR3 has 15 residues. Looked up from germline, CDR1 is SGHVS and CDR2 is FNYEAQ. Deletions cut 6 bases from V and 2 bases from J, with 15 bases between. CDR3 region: CASRPTGMTTDTQYF. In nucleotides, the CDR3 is TGTGCCAGCAGGCCAACAGGAATGACCACAGATACGCAGTATTTT.

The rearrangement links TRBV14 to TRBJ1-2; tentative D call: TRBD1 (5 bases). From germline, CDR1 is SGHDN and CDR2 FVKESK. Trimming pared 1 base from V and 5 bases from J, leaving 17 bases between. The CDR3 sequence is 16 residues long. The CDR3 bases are TGTGCCAGCAGCCAAGCTGGCGGAGGGGCAGGGTATGGCTACACCTTC. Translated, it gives CASSQAGGGAGYGYTF.

The CDR3 nucleotides are TGTGCCAGCAGTTATGCTAGCGTGCGCTACGAGCAGTACTTC. Its protein product is CASSYASVRYEQYF. The rearrangement links TRBV6-5 to TRBJ2-7, with TRBD2 as a possible D gene (6 bases). The CDR3 runs 14 residues. V was pared by 3 bases and J by 3 bases, with 12 bases between. Germline CDR1 reads MNHEY; CDR2 reads SVGAGI.

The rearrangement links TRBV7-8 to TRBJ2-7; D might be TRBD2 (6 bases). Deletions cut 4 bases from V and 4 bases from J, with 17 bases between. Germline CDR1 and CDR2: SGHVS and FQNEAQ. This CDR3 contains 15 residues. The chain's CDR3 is CASSSPLRGFYEQYF. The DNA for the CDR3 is TGTGCCAGCAGCTCCCCGTTACGGGGGTTTTACGAGCAGTACTTC.

DNA for the CDR3: TGCGCCAGCAGCCAAGGGGGCGCAAGAGTTGGGGAGCTGTTTTTT. This translates into CASSQGGARVGELFF. The V call is TRBV4-3, the J call TRBJ2-2, with TRBD1 as a possible D gene (5 bases). The CDR3 contains 15 residues. Trimming stripped 1 base from V and 8 bases from J, with 14 bases between. The V gene's germline CDR1 is LGHNA and CDR2 YSLEER.

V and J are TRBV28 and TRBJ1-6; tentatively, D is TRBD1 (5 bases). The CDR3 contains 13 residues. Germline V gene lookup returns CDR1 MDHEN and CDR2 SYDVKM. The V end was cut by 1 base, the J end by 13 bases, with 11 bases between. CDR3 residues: CASSLLAGDPLHF. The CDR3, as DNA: TGTGCCAGCAGTTTATTAGCGGGGGATCCCCTCCACTTT.

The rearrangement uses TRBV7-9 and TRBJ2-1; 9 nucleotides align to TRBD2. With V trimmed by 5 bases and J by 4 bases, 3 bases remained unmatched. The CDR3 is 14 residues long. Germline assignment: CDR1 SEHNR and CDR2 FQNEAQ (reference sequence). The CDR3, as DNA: TGTGCCAGCAGCCTTAGCGGGGGATACAATGAGCAGTTCTTC. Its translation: CASSLSGGYNEQFF.

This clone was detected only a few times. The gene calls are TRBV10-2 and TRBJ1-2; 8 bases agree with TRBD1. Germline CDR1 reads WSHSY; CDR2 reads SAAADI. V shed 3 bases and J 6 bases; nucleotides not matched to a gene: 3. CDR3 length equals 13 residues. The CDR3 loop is CASSEGQGHGYTF. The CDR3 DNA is TGCGCCAGCAGTGAAGGACAGGGCCATGGCTACACCTTC.

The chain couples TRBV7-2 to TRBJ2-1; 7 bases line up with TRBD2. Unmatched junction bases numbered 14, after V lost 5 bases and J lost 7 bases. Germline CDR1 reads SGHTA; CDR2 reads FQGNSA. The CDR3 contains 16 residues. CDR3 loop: CASSQVGGTFRNEQFF. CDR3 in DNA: TGTGCCAGCAGCCAGGTGGGGGGGACCTTTCGGAATGAGCAGTTCTTC.

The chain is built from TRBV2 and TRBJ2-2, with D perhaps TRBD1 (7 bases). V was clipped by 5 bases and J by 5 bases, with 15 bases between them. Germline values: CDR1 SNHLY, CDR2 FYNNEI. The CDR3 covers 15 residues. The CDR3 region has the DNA TGTGCCAGCAGTATACAGGGGCGGGATACCGGGGAGCTGTTTTTT. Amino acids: CASSIQGRDTGELFF.

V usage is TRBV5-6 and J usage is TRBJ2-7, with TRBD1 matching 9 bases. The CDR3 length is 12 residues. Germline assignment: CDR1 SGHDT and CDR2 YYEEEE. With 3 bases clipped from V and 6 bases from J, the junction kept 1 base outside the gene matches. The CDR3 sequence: CASSWTGAEQYF. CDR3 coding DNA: TGTGCCAGCAGCTGGACAGGGGCCGAGCAGTACTTC.

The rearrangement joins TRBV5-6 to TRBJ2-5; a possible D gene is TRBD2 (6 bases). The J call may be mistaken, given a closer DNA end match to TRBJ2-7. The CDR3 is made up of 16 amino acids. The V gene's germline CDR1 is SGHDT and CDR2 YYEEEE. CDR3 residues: CASSLMGGQSSYEQYF. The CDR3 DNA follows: TGTGCCAGCAGCTTAATGGGGGGTCAGAGCTCCTACGAGCAGTACTTC.

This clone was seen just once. For the CDR3, the DNA is TGTGCCAGCAGACAGGGGAGTAATAGCAATCAGCCCCAGCATTTT. Translated: CASRQGSNSNQPQHF. The chain links TRBV6-5 to TRBJ1-5; 7 bases are shared with TRBD1. Trimming at V came to 6 bases and at J to 0 bases, leaving 5 bases not matched to a gene. The CDR3 covers 15 residues. Germline CDR1 and CDR2: MNHEY and SVGAGI.

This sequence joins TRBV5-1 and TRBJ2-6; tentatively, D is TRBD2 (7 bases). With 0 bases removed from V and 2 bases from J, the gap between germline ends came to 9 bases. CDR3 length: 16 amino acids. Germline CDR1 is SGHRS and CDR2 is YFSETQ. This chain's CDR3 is CASSLEGGAGANVLTF. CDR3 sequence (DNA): TGCGCCAGCAGCTTGGAGGGGGGGGCTGGGGCCAACGTCCTGACTTTC.

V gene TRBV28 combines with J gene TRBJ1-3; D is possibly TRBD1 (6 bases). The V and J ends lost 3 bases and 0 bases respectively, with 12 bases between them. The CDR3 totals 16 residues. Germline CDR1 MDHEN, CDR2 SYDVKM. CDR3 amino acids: CASSFGGTNSGNTIYF. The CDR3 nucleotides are TGTGCCAGCAGTTTCGGGGGGACAAACTCTGGAAACACCATATATTTT.

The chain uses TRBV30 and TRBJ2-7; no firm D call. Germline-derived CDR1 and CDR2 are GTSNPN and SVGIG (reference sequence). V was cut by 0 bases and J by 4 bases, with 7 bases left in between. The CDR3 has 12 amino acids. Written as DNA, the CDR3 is TGTGCCTGGAGTGTATCTCGGTACGAGCAGTACTTC. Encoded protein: CAWSVSRYEQYF.

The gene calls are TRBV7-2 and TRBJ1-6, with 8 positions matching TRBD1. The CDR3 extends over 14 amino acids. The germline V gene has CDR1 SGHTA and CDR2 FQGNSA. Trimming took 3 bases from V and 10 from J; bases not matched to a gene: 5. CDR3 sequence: CASSLGTGGSPLHF. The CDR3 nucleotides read TGTGCCAGCAGCTTGGGGACAGGCGGCTCACCCCTCCACTTT.

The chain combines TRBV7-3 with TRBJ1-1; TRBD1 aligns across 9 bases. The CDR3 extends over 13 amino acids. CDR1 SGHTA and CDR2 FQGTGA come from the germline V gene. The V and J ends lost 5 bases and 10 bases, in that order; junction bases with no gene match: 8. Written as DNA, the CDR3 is TGTGCCAGCAGCAGAGGGACAGGGAGGGCAGCTTTCTTT. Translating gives CASSRGTGRAAFF.

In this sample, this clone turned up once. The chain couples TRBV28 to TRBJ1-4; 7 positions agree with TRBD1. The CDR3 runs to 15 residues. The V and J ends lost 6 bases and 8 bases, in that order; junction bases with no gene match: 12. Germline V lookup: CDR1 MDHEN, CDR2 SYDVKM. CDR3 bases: TGTGCCAGCAGCCCCGCCGACAGGGTGGGGGAAAAACTGTTTTTT. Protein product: CASSPADRVGEKLFF.

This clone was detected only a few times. CDR3 nucleotides: TGTGCCAGCAGCCCCGGGACAGGGGGCTACAATGAGCAGTTCTTC. Amino acids: CASSPGTGGYNEQFF. J is TRBJ2-1 and V is TRBV7-9, with 11 bases matching TRBD1. CDR3 length: 15 residues. Trimming at V came to 5 bases and at J to 3 bases, leaving 3 bases not matched to a gene. Germline V gene data show CDR1 as SEHNR and CDR2 as FQNEAQ (reference sequence). The full variable domain, rest sourced from reference TRBV7-9 and TRBJ2-1, is DTGVSQNPRHKITKRGQNVTFRCDPISEHNRLYWYRQTLGQGPEFLTYFQNEAQLEKSRLLSDRFSAERPKGSFSTLEIQRTEQGDSAMYLCASSPGTGGYNEQFFGPGTRLTVL.

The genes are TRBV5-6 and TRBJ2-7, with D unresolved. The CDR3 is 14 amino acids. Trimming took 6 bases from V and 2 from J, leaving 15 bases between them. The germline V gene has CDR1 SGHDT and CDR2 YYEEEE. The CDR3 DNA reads TGTGCCAGCACCCCCATGGGCGTGACCTACGAGCAGTACTTC. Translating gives CASTPMGVTYEQYF. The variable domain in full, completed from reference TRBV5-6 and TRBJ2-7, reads DAGVTQSPTHLIKTRGQQVTLRCSPKSGHDTVSWYQQALGQGPQFIFQYYEEEERQRGNFPDRFSGHQFPNYSSELNVNALLLGDSALYLCASTPMGVTYEQYFGPGTRLTVT.

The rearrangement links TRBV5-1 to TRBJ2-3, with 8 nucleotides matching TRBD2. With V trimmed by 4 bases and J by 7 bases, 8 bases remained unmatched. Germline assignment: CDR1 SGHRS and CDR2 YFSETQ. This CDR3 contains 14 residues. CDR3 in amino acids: CASSPGLVPYTQYF. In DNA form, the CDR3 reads TGCGCCAGCAGCCCGGGACTAGTTCCCTATACGCAGTATTTT.

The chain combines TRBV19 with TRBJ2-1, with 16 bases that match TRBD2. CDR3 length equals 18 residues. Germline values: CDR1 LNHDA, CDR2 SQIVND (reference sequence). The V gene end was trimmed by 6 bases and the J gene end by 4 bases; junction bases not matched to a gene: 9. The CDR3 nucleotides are TGTGCCAGTAGCCAGGGACTAGCGGGAGGGCGGGGGTACAATGAGCAGTTCTTC. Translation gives CASSQGLAGGRGYNEQFF.